What follows are 4 T cell receptor beta chains derived from one specimen sequenced in a study of cytomegalovirus exposure and HLA in healthy donors. PCR primers comprised 60 Vbeta and 13 Jbeta primers. Measured with immunoSEQ multiplex PCR; TCRdb has only the in-frame clones, and not every one. The data show about 150,000 clones, roughly 80% seen once. The sample comprised PBMCs. The receptors derive from a man under 40 in good health and CMV-seropositive.

This chain uses TRBV6-5 with TRBJ2-1; D possibly corresponds to TRBD1 (5 bases). Germline CDR1 MNHEY, CDR2 SVGAGI. CDR3 length: 14 amino acids. V lost 1 base and J 6 bases, leaving 10 bases between the germline ends. CDR3 sequence (DNA): TGTGCCAGCAGTTACTTTCAGGGTGGCAATGAGCAGTTCTTC. As protein: CASSYFQGGNEQFF.

The genes are TRBV6-1 and TRBJ2-2; 10 positions agree with TRBD2. Germline V gives CDR1 MNHNS, CDR2 SASEGT. Germline trimming cut 3 bases from V and 6 bases from J; bases unmatched to any gene: 4. CDR3 length: 15 amino acids. The CDR3 region is CASSDSSGGAGELFF. CDR3 nucleotides: TGTGCCAGCAGTGACTCGAGCGGGGGGGCCGGGGAGCTGTTTTTT.

In this sample, this clone turned up once. The V gene is TRBV28, the J gene TRBJ1-4, with TRBD1 matching over 7 bases. V shed 3 bases, J shed 3 bases, and the junction held 10 bases outside the gene matches. This CDR3 contains 17 residues. Germline V lookup: CDR1 MDHEN, CDR2 SYDVKM. CDR3 region: CASSFPLQGKSNEKLFF. The CDR3 DNA reads TGTGCCAGCAGTTTCCCACTACAGGGGAAGTCTAATGAAAAACTGTTTTTT.

The rearrangement uses TRBV6-5 and TRBJ2-1; 9 positions match TRBD1. The J segment lost 3 bases and the V segment lost 6 bases, leaving 6 bases of the junction unmatched. The CDR3 runs 15 residues. Looked up from germline, CDR1 is MNHEY and CDR2 is SVGAGI. The CDR3 nucleotides are TGTGCCAGCAGCCTGCCGGGACAGGGCTACAATGAGCAGTTCTTC. Residues: CASSLPGQGYNEQFF.